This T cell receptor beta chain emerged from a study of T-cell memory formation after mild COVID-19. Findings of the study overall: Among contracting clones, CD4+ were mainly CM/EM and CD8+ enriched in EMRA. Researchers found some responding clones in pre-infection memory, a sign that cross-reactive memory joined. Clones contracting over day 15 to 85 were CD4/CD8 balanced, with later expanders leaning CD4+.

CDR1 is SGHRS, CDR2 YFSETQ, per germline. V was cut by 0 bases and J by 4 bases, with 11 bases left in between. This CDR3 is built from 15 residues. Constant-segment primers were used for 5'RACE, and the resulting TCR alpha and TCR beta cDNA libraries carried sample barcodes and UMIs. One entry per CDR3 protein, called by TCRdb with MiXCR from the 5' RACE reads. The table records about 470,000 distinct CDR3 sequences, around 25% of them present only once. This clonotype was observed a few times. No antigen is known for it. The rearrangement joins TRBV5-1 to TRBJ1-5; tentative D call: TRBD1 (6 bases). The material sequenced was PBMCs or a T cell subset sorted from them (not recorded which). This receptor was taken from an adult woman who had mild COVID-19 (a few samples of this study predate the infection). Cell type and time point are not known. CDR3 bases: TGCGCCAGCAGCTTGGAGGGGGAGATAAATCAGCCCCAGCATTTT. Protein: CASSLEGEINQPQHF.